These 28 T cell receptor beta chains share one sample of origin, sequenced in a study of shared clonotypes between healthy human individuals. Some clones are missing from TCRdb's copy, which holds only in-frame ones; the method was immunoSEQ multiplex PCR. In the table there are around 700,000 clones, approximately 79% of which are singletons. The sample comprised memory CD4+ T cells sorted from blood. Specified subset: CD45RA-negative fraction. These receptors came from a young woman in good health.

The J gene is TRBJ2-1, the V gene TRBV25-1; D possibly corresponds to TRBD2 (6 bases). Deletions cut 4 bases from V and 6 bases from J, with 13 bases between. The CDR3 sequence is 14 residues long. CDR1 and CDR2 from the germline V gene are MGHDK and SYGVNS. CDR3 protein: CASSGGTSLNEQFF. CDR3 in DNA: TGTGCCAGCAGTGGCGGGACTTCCCTCAATGAGCAGTTCTTC.

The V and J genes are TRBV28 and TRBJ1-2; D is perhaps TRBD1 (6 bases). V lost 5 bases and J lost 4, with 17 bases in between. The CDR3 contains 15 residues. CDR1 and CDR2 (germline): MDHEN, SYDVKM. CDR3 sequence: CASSVTGNPLYGYTF. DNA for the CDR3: TGTGCCAGCAGTGTGACAGGCAACCCCCTCTATGGCTACACCTTC.

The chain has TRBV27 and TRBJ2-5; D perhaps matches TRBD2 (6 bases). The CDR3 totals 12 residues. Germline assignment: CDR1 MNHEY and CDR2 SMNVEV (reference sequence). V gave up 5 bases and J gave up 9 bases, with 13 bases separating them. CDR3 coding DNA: TGTGCCAGCAGTCCCACACGGAGGGCCCAGTACTTC. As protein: CASSPTRRAQYF.

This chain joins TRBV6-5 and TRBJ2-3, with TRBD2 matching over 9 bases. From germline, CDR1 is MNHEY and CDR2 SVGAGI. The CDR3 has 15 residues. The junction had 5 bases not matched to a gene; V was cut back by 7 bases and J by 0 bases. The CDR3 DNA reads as TGTGCCAGCAAGAGACTAGCGGCTAGCACAGATACGCAGTATTTT. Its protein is CASKRLAASTDTQYF.

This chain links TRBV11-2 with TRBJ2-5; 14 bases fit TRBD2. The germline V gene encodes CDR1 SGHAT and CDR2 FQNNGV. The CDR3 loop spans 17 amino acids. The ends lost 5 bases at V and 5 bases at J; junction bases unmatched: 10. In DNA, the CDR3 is TGTGCCAGCAGCCGGGGACTAGCGGGAGTTTTTTCGGAGACCCAGTACTTC. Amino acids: CASSRGLAGVFSETQYF.

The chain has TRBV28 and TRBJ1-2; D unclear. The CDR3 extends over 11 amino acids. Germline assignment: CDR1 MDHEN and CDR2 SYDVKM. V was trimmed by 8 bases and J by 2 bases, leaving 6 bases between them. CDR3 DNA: TGTGCCAGCTTTGAGAACTATGGCTACACCTTC. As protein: CASFENYGYTF.

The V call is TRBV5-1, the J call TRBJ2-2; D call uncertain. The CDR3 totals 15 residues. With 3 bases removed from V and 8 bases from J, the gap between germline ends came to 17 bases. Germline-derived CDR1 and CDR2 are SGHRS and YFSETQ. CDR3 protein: CASSSLAAVSGELFF. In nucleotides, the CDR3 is TGCGCCAGCAGCTCCCTTGCGGCGGTCTCAGGGGAGCTGTTTTTT.

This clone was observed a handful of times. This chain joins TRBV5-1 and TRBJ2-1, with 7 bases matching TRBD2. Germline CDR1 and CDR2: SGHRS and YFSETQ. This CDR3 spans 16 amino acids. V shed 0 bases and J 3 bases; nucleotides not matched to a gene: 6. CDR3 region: CASSLATGEGYNEQFF. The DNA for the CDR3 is TGCGCCAGCAGCTTGGCCACGGGGGAGGGCTACAATGAGCAGTTCTTC.

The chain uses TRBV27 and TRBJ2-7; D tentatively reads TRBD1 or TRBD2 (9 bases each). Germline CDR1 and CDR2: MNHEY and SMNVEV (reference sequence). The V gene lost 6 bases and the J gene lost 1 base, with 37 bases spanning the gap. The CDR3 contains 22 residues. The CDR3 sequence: CASSQKDRGLAGERFRSYEQYF. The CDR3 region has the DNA TGTGCCAGCAGCCAGAAGGACAGGGGTTTAGCGGGAGAGAGGTTTCGTTCCTACGAGCAGTACTTC.

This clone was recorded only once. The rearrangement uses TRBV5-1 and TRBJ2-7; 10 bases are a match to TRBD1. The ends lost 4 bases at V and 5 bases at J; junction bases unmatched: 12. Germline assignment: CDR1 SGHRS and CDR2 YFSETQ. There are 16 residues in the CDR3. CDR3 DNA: TGCGCCAGCAGCGAAGGGACAGGGGACCCGAGCGACGAGCAGTACTTC. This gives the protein CASSEGTGDPSDEQYF.

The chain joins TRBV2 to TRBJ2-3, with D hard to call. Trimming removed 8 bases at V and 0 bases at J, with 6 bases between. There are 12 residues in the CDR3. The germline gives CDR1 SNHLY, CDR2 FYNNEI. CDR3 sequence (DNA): TGTGCCAGCGCGGCGAGCACAGATACGCAGTATTTT. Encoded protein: CASAASTDTQYF. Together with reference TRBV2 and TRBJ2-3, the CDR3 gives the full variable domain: EPEVTQTPSHQVTQMGQEVILRCVPISNHLYFYWYRQILGQKVEFLVSFYNNEISEKSEIFDDQFSVERPDGSNFTLKIRSTKLEDSAMYFCASAASTDTQYFGPGTRLTVL.

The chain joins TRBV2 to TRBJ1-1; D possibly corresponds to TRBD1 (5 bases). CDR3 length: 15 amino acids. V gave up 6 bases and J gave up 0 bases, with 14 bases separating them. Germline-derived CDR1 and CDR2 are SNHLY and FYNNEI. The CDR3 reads CASREQGRMNTEAFF. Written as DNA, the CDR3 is TGTGCCAGCAGGGAGCAGGGTCGGATGAACACTGAAGCTTTCTTT.

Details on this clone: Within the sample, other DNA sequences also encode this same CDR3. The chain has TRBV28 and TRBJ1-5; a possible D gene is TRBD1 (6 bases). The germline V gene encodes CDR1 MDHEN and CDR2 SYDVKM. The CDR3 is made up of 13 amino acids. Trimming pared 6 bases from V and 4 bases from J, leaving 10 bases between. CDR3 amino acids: CASRRTGNQPQHF. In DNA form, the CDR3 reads TGTGCCAGCAGACGTACAGGGAATCAGCCCCAGCATTTT.

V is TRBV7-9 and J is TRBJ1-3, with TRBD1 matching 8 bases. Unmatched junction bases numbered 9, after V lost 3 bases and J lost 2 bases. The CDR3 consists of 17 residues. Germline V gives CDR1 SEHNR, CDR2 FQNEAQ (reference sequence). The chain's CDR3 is CASSLVAGGSPGNTIYF. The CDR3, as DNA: TGTGCCAGCAGCTTGGTTGCAGGGGGCTCCCCTGGAAACACCATATATTTT.

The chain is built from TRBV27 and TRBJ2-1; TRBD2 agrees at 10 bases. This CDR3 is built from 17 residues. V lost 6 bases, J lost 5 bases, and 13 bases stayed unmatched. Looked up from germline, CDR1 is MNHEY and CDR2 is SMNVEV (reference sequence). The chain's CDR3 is CASSLRLTAGGDNEQFF. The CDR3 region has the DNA TGTGCCAGCAGCCTACGCCTAACAGCGGGAGGGGACAATGAGCAGTTCTTC.

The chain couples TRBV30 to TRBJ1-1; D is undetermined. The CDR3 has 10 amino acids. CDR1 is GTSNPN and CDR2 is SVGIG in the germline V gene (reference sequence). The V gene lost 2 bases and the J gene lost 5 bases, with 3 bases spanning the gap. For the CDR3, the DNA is TGTGCCTGGAGTTTGACTGAAGCTTTCTTT. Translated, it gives CAWSLTEAFF. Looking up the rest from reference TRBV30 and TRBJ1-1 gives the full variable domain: SQTIHQWPATLVQPVGSPLSLECTVEGTSNPNLYWYRQAAGRGLQLLFYSVGIGQISSEVPQNLSASRPQDRQFILSSKKLLLSDSGFYLCAWSLTEAFFGQGTRLTVV.

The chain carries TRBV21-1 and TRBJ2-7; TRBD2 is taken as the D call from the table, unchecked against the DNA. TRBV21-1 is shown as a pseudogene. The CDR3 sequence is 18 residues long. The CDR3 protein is CASSKALGRGDDSYEQYF. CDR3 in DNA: TGTGCCAGCAGCAAAGCGCTCGGGAGGGGAGACGACTCCTACGAGCAGTACTTC.

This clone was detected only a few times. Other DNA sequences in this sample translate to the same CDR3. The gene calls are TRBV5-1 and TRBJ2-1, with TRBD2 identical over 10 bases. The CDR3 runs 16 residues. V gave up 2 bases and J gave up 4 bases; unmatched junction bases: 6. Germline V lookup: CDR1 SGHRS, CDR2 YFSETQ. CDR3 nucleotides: TGCGCCAGCAGCTTAGAGGGGACTAGCGCGTACAATGAGCAGTTCTTC. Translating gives CASSLEGTSAYNEQFF. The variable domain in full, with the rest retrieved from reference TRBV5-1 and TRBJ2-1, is KAGVTQTPRYLIKTRGQQVTLSCSPISGHRSVSWYQQTPGQGLQFLFEYFSETQRNKGNFPGRFSGRQFSNSRSEMNVSTLELGDSALYLCASSLEGTSAYNEQFFGPGTRLTVL.

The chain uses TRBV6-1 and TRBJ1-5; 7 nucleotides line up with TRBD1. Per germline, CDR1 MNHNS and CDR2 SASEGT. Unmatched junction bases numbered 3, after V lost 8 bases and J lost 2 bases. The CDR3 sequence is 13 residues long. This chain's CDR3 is CASRGQGNQPQHF. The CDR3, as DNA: TGTGCCAGCCGCGGACAGGGCAATCAGCCCCAGCATTTT.

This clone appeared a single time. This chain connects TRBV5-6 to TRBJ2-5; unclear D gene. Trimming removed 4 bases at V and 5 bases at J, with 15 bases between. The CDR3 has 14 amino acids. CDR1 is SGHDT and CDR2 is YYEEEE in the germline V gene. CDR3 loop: CASSGLTLGETQYF. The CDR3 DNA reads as TGTGCCAGCAGCGGCCTGACCTTGGGGGAGACCCAGTACTTC.

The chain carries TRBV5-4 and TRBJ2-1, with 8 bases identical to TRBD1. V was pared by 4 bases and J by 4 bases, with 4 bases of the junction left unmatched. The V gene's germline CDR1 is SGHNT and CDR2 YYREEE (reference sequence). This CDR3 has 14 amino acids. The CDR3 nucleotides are TGTGCCAGCAGCGGCCGGGACAGGTACAATGAGCAGTTCTTC. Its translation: CASSGRDRYNEQFF.

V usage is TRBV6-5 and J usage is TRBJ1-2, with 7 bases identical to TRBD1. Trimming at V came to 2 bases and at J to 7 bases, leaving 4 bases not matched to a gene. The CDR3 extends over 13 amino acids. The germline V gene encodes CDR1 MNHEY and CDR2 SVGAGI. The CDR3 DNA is TGTGCCAGCAGTTACGAACAGGGGTTTGGCTACACCTTC. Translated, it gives CASSYEQGFGYTF.

The CDR3 region is CASSLGASTGETDTQYF. CDR3 DNA: TGTGCCAGTAGTCTTGGAGCCTCGACAGGGGAAACAGATACGCAGTATTTT. The V and J genes are TRBV19 and TRBJ2-3; 8 bases align to TRBD1. This CDR3 is built from 17 residues. The trim removed 5 bases at V and 3 bases at J, leaving 13 bases unmatched. From germline, CDR1 is LNHDA and CDR2 SQIVND (reference sequence).

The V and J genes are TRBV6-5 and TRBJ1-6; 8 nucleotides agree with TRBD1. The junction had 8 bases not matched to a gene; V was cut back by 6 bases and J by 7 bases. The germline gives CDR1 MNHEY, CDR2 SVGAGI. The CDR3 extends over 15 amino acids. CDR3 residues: CASSYGQGSNSPLHF. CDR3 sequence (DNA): TGTGCCAGCAGCTACGGACAGGGTTCAAATTCACCCCTCCACTTT.

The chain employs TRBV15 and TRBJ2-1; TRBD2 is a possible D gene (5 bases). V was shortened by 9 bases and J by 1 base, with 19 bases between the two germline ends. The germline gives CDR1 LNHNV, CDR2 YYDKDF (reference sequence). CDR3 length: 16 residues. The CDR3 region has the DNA TGTGCCACAACTCACGACGGGATCTTTTCCTACAATGAGCAGTTCTTC. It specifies CATTHDGIFSYNEQFF.

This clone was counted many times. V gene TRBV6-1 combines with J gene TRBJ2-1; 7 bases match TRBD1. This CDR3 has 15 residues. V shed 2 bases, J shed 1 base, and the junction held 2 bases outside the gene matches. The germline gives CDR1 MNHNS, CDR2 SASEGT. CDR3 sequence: CASSETGVSYNEQFF. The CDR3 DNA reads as TGTGCCAGCAGTGAAACAGGGGTATCCTACAATGAGCAGTTCTTC.

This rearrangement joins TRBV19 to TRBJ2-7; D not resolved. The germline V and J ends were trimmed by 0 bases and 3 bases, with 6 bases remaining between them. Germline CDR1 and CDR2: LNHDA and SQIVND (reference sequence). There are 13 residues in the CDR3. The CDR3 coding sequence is TGTGCCAGTAGTATAGATCGGAACTACGAGCAGTACTTC. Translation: CASSIDRNYEQYF.

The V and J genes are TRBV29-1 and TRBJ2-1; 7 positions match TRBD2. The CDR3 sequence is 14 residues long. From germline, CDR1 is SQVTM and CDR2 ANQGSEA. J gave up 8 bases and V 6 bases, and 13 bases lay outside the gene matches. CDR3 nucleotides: TGCAGCGTCGCACTCCGGGGGGAAAACGATGAGCAGTTCTTC. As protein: CSVALRGENDEQFF.